The T cell receptor (beta chain) described here comes from a study of T cell changes during pregnancy in multiple sclerosis (dated by TCRdb to about 2019). Study-level background: In women with multiple sclerosis, the researchers looked at how the T cell repertoire shifted as pregnancy progressed.

As to this clone: Its antigen is still unknown. Base qualities are not provided; no much larger clone lies one nucleotide away.

Library preparation employed the immunoSEQ multiplex PCR assay. Sourced from immuneACCESS, this table was stored by TCRdb with only in-frame sequences that have V and J called. A share of the clones is absent; for the studies checked, an unresolved V gene accounts for under half, and the remainder has no known explanation. The sample includes about 35,000 clones, with 80% to 95% observed a single time. The top ten clones comprise approximately 0.41% of the sample. From the cysteine up to the phenylalanine, the CDR3 has a length of 13 residues. Just CDR3 DNA is preserved here, 39 bases in frame from base 1. From V the trimming removes 8 bases and from J it removes 4 bases, while the gene matches leave 7 bases of the junction unaccounted for. Looking up the germline V gene (reference sequence) yields CDR1 MNHEY and CDR2 SMNVEV.

This receptor was obtained from a female donor in good health, enrolled as a control in a pregnancy study. The rearrangement combines TRBV27 with TRBJ1-1; 7 central nucleotides agree with TRBD1. The specimen was CD4+ T cells from peripheral blood mononuclear cells, collected in the third trimester of pregnancy. The CDR3: CASRQGGRTEAFF. The nucleotide sequence is TGTGCCAGCCGACAGGGAGGCCGCACTGAAGCTTTCTTT.